The clone carrying this T cell receptor (beta chain) was recorded many times. Its antigen is unknown. Time point indicated: longitudinal time-point 1 (baseline). The study drew its healthy controls from blood bank volunteers in Maryland, USA. The entry originates in a study of neurological immune-mediated disorders. The CDR3 is 13 amino acids. In germline, CDR1 is DFQATT, CDR2 SNEGSKA (reference sequence). V was shortened by 3 bases and J by 5 bases, with 13 bases between the two germline ends. The study, taken as a whole, reports: In HTLV-1-associated myelopathy, TCR clonal expansion was greatest, whereas multiple sclerosis had the least, falling below healthy controls.

TCRdb redid the calling of the 5' RACE reads with MiXCR, one entry per CDR3 protein. This sample has around 76,000 distinct CDR3 sequences; 10% occur once, and the top ten carry 8.5% to 10%. The sample was PBMCs. The chain carries TRBV20-1 and TRBJ2-5, with D possibly TRBD2 on 5 matching bases. The receptor's source is a man aged 25-45 years in good health. Here the CDR3 reads CSASQDLYETQYF. CDR3 DNA: TGCAGTGCTAGCCAGGACTTGTATGAGACCCAGTACTTC.